This TCR beta chain stems from a study of T cell repertoires in cytomegalovirus infection. Many counts were recorded for this clonotype. In germline, CDR1 is LGHNA, CDR2 YSLEER. V lost 0 bases and J lost 6, with 8 bases in between. CDR3 length: 14 residues. TCRdb called the reads again in MiXCR, with one record for every CDR3 protein. The top ten clones hold 4.6% of a sample with approximately 190,000 distinct CDR3 sequences, 9.5% of them seen once. Sequencing input: PBMCs. The TCR originated in a human donor in good health (CMV status not recorded). Some clones in this sample may be carry-over from other donors' samples. V gene TRBV4-3 combines with J gene TRBJ2-2; maybe TRBD1 (5 bases). The CDR3 spells CASSQEGVPGELFF. The CDR3 nucleotides are TGCGCCAGCAGCCAAGAAGGGGTCCCCGGGGAGCTGTTTTTT.